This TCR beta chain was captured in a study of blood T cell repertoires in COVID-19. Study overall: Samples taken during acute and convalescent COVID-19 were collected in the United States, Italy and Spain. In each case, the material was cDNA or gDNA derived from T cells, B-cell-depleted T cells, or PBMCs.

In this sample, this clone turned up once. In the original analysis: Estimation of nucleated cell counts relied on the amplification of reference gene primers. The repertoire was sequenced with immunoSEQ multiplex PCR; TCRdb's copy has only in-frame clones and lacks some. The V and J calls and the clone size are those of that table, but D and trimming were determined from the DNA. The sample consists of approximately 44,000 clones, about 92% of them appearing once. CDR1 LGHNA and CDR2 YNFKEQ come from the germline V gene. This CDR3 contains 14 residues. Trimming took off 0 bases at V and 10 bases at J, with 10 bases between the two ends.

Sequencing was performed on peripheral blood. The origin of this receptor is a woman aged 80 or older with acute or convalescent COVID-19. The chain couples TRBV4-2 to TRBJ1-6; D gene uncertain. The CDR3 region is CASSQETRESPLHF. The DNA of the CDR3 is TGTGCCAGCAGCCAAGAAACGAGGGAATCACCCCTCCACTTT.